These 26 T cell receptor beta chains were all obtained from the same sample, sequenced in a study of control samples from healthy donors and cancer patients. Clones were read by immunoSEQ multiplex PCR, and TCRdb kept only the in-frame ones, dropping some. In the table there are 95,000 to 150,000 clones, 80% to 95% of which are singletons. The source material was blood. The receptors stem from a woman aged 18-29 years in good health.

The V gene is TRBV5-6, the J gene TRBJ1-3; D gene ambiguous. Trimming removed 0 bases from V and 4 bases from J, with 5 bases in between. The CDR3 is made up of 13 amino acids. Germline CDR1 SGHDT, CDR2 YYEEEE. CDR3: CASSLVAGNTIYF. The CDR3 region has the DNA TGTGCCAGCAGCTTGGTTGCCGGAAACACCATATATTTT.

J is TRBJ2-7 and V is TRBV4-3; 7 nucleotides match TRBD1. Germline loops: CDR1 LGHNA, CDR2 YSLEER. The CDR3 loop spans 15 amino acids. Trimming removed 4 bases from V and 2 bases from J; junction bases left unmatched: 8. CDR3 nucleotide sequence: TGCGCCAGCAGCCTACCGACAGGGTACCCCTACGAGCAGTACTTC. Translation gives CASSLPTGYPYEQYF.

The J gene is TRBJ1-4, the V gene TRBV27, with 9 nucleotides matching TRBD1. Unmatched junction bases numbered 6, after V lost 2 bases and J lost 5 bases. CDR1 and CDR2 from the germline V gene are MNHEY and SMNVEV (reference sequence). The CDR3 is made up of 16 amino acids. CDR3 sequence: CASSLRPGTGNEKLFF. The DNA for the CDR3 is TGTGCCAGCAGTTTAAGGCCTGGGACAGGGAATGAAAAACTGTTTTTT.

This rearrangement joins TRBV25-1 to TRBJ2-5; TRBD2 matches at 8 bases. Unmatched junction bases numbered 9, after V lost 8 bases and J lost 4 bases. Germline values: CDR1 MGHDK, CDR2 SYGVNS. The CDR3 runs 14 residues. CDR3: CASGGAGGRETQYF. CDR3 bases: TGTGCCAGCGGGGGGGCGGGAGGACGAGAGACCCAGTACTTC. The full variable domain, with the rest looked up from reference TRBV25-1 and TRBJ2-5, is EADIYQTPRYLVIGTGKKITLECSQTMGHDKMYWYQQDPGMELHLIHYSYGVNSTEKGDLSSESTVSRIRTEHFPLTLESARPSHTSQYLCASGGAGGRETQYFGPGTRLLVL.

The chain joins TRBV30 to TRBJ1-6; D is unresolved. Trimming cost V 1 base and J 10 bases, with 8 bases left between them. The germline V gene encodes CDR1 GTSNPN and CDR2 SVGIG (reference sequence). The CDR3 totals 12 residues. The CDR3 DNA reads as TGTGCCTGGAGTGACGGACGGTCACCCCTCCACTTT. Its protein product is CAWSDGRSPLHF.

The chain carries TRBV11-3 and TRBJ2-7; D not resolved. Looked up from germline, CDR1 is SGHNT and CDR2 is YENEEA. CDR3 length equals 13 residues. The V end lost 6 bases, the J end lost 0 bases, and 9 bases lay between the germline ends. The CDR3 DNA reads TGTGCCAGCAGTTACGGCGGCTCCTACGAGCAGTACTTC. Protein sequence: CASSYGGSYEQYF. Full variable domain (outside the CDR3, taken from reference TRBV11-3 and TRBJ2-7): EAGVVQSPRYKIIEKKQPVAFWCNPISGHNTLYWYLQNLGQGPELLIRYENEEAVDDSQLPKDRFSAERLKGVDSTLKIQPAELGDSAVYLCASSYGGSYEQYFGPGTRLTVT.

The chain carries TRBV27 and TRBJ2-3, with 7 bases matching TRBD2. The V gene's germline CDR1 is MNHEY and CDR2 SMNVEV (reference sequence). The CDR3 contains 17 residues. V dropped 0 bases and J dropped 2; count of bases not matched to a gene: 8. The CDR3 DNA sequence: TGTGCCAGCAGTTTATCGAGGCTAGCGGATATCACAGATACGCAGTATTTT. Translating it yields CASSLSRLADITDTQYF.

J is TRBJ2-1 and V is TRBV5-6; 10 bases fit TRBD2. The germline V gene encodes CDR1 SGHDT and CDR2 YYEEEE. J was trimmed by 3 bases and V by 1 base; bases with no gene match: 4. The CDR3 sequence is 16 residues long. The CDR3 nucleotides are TGTGCCAGCAGCTTGAAACTAGCGGGAATCTACAATGAGCAGTTCTTC. Protein: CASSLKLAGIYNEQFF.

The chain carries TRBV4-2 and TRBJ2-2; a possible D gene is TRBD1 (5 bases). Deletions cut 1 base from V and 0 bases from J, with 6 bases between. The CDR3 is 15 residues long. Germline V gene lookup returns CDR1 LGHNA and CDR2 YNFKEQ. CDR3 sequence reads: CASSQGTPNTGELFF. CDR3 DNA: TGTGCCAGCAGCCAAGGGACACCGAACACCGGGGAGCTGTTTTTT.

The chain links TRBV28 to TRBJ2-7; 10 nucleotides line up with TRBD2. This CDR3 region has 17 residues. Germline-derived CDR1 and CDR2 are MDHEN and SYDVKM. The V and J ends lost 6 bases and 5 bases, in that order; junction bases with no gene match: 16. The CDR3 DNA reads TGTGCCAGCAGCTCACCGACCGCTAGCGGGAGTGTAAACGAGCAGTACTTC. It specifies CASSSPTASGSVNEQYF. The complete variable domain, with remaining parts taken from reference TRBV28 and TRBJ2-7, reads DVKVTQSSRYLVKRTGEKVFLECVQDMDHENMFWYRQDPGLGLRLIYFSYDVKMKEKGDIPEGYSVSREKKERFSLILESASTNQTSMYLCASSSPTASGSVNEQYFGPGTRLTVT.

This rearrangement joins TRBV18 to TRBJ2-6, with D perhaps TRBD1 (6 bases). Germline V gene lookup returns CDR1 KGHSH and CDR2 LQKENI. This CDR3 comprises 16 residues. V was trimmed by 3 bases and J by 1 base, leaving 10 bases between them. Here the CDR3 DNA reads TGTGCCAGCTCACCCAGACAGGCGTCTGGGGCCAACGTCCTGACTTTC. Protein sequence: CASSPRQASGANVLTF.

This chain links TRBV7-9 with TRBJ2-1, with 7 bases lining up with TRBD2. This CDR3 is 16 amino acids long. The germline CDR1 and CDR2 sequences are SEHNR and FQNEAQ (reference sequence). J gave up 4 bases and V 1 base, and 7 bases lay outside the gene matches. The DNA for the CDR3 is TGTGCCAGCAGCTTAGTAACATCTAGCGGATACAATGAGCAGTTCTTC. This encodes CASSLVTSSGYNEQFF.

The V and J genes are TRBV9 and TRBJ2-3; D is ambiguous. Between the trimmed V and J ends, which lost 3 bases and 8 bases, there was a span of 16 bases. There are 14 residues in the CDR3. The germline gives CDR1 SGDLS, CDR2 YYNGEE. In nucleotides, the CDR3 is TGTGCCAGCAGCGACCCCGCTGGCGTCGGTACGCAGTATTTT. Translation: CASSDPAGVGTQYF.

The CDR3 DNA sequence: TGTGCCAGCAGCCAAGATGGGGGATCCGGAGACGAGCAGTACTTC. Translated: CASSQDGGSGDEQYF. The chain combines TRBV3-1 (or the pseudogene TRBV3-2) with TRBJ2-7; D tentatively fits TRBD1 or TRBD2 (5 bases each). The CDR3 runs to 15 residues. Trimming cost V 0 bases and J 5 bases, with 14 bases left between them. Per germline, CDR1 LGHDT and CDR2 YNNKEL (reference sequence).

CDR3 sequence reads: CASSSISGHSYNEQFF. As DNA, the CDR3 is TGTGCCAGCAGTTCAATATCGGGTCACTCCTACAATGAGCAGTTCTTC. This chain links TRBV27 with TRBJ2-1, with D uncertain. The germline CDR1 and CDR2 sequences are MNHEY and SMNVEV (reference sequence). Between the trimmed V and J ends, which lost 4 bases and 0 bases, there was a span of 13 bases. The CDR3 loop spans 16 amino acids.

This sequence joins TRBV9 and TRBJ2-5; 8 bases are shared with TRBD1. This CDR3 region has 15 residues. Germline CDR1 reads SGDLS; CDR2 reads YYNGEE. The junction had 6 bases not matched to a gene; V was cut back by 3 bases and J by 2 bases. In DNA form, the CDR3 reads TGTGCCAGCAGCGCCGACAGGGGACCACAAGAGACCCAGTACTTC. This codes for CASSADRGPQETQYF. Complete variable domain (other parts from reference TRBV9 and TRBJ2-5): DSGVTQTPKHLITATGQRVTLRCSPRSGDLSVYWYQQSLDQGLQFLIQYYNGEERAKGNILERFSAQQFPDLHSELNLSSLELGDSALYFCASSADRGPQETQYFGPGTRLLVL.

This clone was recorded at least ten times. This chain joins TRBV7-9 and TRBJ1-5, with 7 bases aligning to TRBD1. V was pared by 1 base and J by 2 bases, with 2 bases of the junction left unmatched. The CDR3 is 15 amino acids. CDR1 SEHNR and CDR2 FQNEAQ come from the germline V gene (reference sequence). The CDR3 protein is CASSLEGGGNQPQHF. The CDR3 DNA reads as TGTGCCAGCAGCTTAGAAGGGGGCGGCAATCAGCCCCAGCATTTT.

CDR3 sequence (DNA): TGCAGCGTTGAAACCCGGACAGGGAGGACCGGGGAGCTGTTTTTT. Its protein is CSVETRTGRTGELFF. The chain recombines TRBV29-1 with TRBJ2-2; 8 bases map to TRBD1. V gave up 2 bases and J gave up 5 bases; unmatched junction bases: 7. The germline gives CDR1 SQVTM, CDR2 ANQGSEA. The CDR3 extends over 15 amino acids.

V usage is TRBV18 and J usage is TRBJ1-2, with D possibly matching TRBD1 (5 bases). CDR1 is KGHSH, CDR2 LQKENI, per germline. With 6 bases removed from V and 0 bases from J, the gap between germline ends came to 17 bases. The CDR3 loop spans 16 amino acids. The CDR3 DNA reads TGTGCCAGCTCCCCGGGTCTCGGGGACTCTAACTATGGCTACACCTTC. Protein sequence: CASSPGLGDSNYGYTF. Based on the CDR3 plus reference TRBV18 and TRBJ1-2, the full variable domain is NAGVMQNPRHLVRRRGQEARLRCSPMKGHSHVYWYRQLPEEGLKFMVYLQKENIIDESGMPKERFSAEFPKEGPSILRIQQVVRGDSAAYFCASSPGLGDSNYGYTFGSGTRLTVV.

The rearrangement joins TRBV7-9 to TRBJ2-3, with D possibly matching TRBD2 (5 bases). Per the germline V gene, CDR1 is SEHNR and CDR2 is FQNEAQ (reference sequence). The V and J ends lost 5 bases and 6 bases respectively, with 12 bases between them. The CDR3 has 13 amino acids. The CDR3 is CASSAHTGDTQYF. The CDR3 nucleotides are TGTGCCAGCAGCGCCCACACGGGGGATACGCAGTATTTT.

This chain connects TRBV4-2 to TRBJ2-7; 7 bases agree with TRBD1. CDR1 and CDR2 from the germline V gene are LGHNA and YNFKEQ. The CDR3 consists of 16 residues. The trim removed 3 bases at V and 0 bases at J, leaving 8 bases unmatched. CDR3 nucleotides: TGTGCCAGCAGCCAGGAGACAGGGCTCACCTCCTACGAGCAGTACTTC. The encoded protein is CASSQETGLTSYEQYF.

A single count supports this clone. The J gene is TRBJ2-7, the V gene TRBV5-1, with D perhaps TRBD1 or TRBD2 (6 bases each). The length of the CDR3 is 15 residues. V shed 0 bases and J shed 2 bases, with 12 bases lying between them. Germline assignment: CDR1 SGHRS and CDR2 YFSETQ. The CDR3 sequence: CASSLVDRGAYEQYF. CDR3 nucleotides: TGCGCCAGCAGCTTGGTAGATAGGGGGGCCTACGAGCAGTACTTC.

The chain combines TRBV28 with TRBJ2-3; D perhaps matches TRBD1 (5 bases). CDR3 length: 16 amino acids. V was shortened by 5 bases and J by 4 bases, with 19 bases between the two germline ends. Germline CDR1 reads MDHEN; CDR2 reads SYDVKM. CDR3 region: CASSPTGQGKSDTQYF. DNA for the CDR3: TGTGCCAGCAGTCCCACCGGGCAGGGTAAATCAGATACGCAGTATTTT.

The chain combines TRBV11-1 with TRBJ1-1, with D hard to call. CDR1 SGHAT and CDR2 FQDESV come from the germline V gene (reference sequence). Between the trimmed V and J ends, which lost 5 bases and 6 bases, there was a span of 10 bases. The CDR3 consists of 12 residues. The CDR3 region is CASSPDVSEAFF. The CDR3, as DNA: TGTGCCAGCAGCCCGGACGTATCTGAAGCTTTCTTT.

The rearrangement uses TRBV5-1 and TRBJ1-2; D is unclear. Deletions cut 0 bases from V and 7 bases from J, with 19 bases between. Germline V gene sequence: CDR1 SGHRS, CDR2 YFSETQ. The CDR3 loop spans 16 amino acids. CDR3 in amino acids: CASSLDLLGGARGYTF. The CDR3, as DNA: TGCGCCAGCAGCTTGGATCTTCTCGGCGGAGCGCGTGGCTACACCTTC.

V is TRBV11-1 and J is TRBJ2-7; D gene unclear. The germline V gene encodes CDR1 SGHAT and CDR2 FQDESV (reference sequence). The CDR3 sequence is 15 residues long. The V gene lost 1 base and the J gene lost 6 bases, with 16 bases spanning the gap. Here the CDR3 reads CASSLDGSPSVEQYF. In DNA, the CDR3 is TGTGCCAGCAGCTTAGATGGCAGCCCGTCGGTCGAGCAGTACTTC.